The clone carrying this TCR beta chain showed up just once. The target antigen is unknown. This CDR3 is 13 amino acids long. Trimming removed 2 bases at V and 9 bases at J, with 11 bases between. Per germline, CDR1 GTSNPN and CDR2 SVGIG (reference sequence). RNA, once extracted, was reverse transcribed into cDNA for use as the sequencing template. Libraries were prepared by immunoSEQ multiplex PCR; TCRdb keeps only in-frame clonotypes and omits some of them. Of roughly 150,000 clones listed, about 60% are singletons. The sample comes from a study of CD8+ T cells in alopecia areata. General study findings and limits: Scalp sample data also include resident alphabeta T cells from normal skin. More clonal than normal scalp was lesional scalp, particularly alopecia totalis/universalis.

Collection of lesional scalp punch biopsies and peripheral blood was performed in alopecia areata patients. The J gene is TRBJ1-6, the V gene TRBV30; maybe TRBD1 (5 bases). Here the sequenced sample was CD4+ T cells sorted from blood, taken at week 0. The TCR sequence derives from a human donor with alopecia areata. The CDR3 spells CAWSRGVGSPLHF. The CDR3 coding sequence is TGTGCCTGGAGTCGAGGGGTGGGTTCACCCCTCCACTTT.